The 5 T cell receptor beta chains below all came from one sample that was sequenced in a study of blood T cells in healthy people across ages. Sample-barcoded 5' priming and a J-beta primer mix drove a second PCR of about 6 to 12 cycles. One entry per CDR3 protein, called by TCRdb with MiXCR from the 5' RACE reads. The sample holds about 570,000 distinct CDR3 sequences, 27% seen once. The sample comprised blood. These receptor sequences come from a woman aged 70-85 years in good health.

V is TRBV20-1 and J is TRBJ1-2, with TRBD1 matching 7 bases. CDR1 DFQATT and CDR2 SNEGSKA come from the germline V gene (reference sequence). The J segment lost 1 base and the V segment lost 5 bases, leaving 1 base of the junction unmatched. There are 12 residues in the CDR3. In DNA, the CDR3 is TGCAGTGCTGGGGACAGTAACTATGGCTACACCTTC. Encoded protein: CSAGDSNYGYTF.

With respect to this clonotype: The germline gene is not matched at one end of the junction; a read error may be the cause. The chain carries TRBV6-6 and TRBJ1-2, with D perhaps matching TRBD1 (6 bases). The CDR3 contains 13 residues. Germline assignment: CDR1 MNHNY and CDR2 SVGAGI (reference sequence). In nucleotides, the CDR3 is TGTGCCAGCTTCCGGGGGCAAGACTATGGCTTCACCTTC. Translating gives CASFRGQDYGFTF.

A remark on this clonotype: A read error may produce the germline difference seen at one junction end. The chain joins TRBV5-5 to TRBJ1-2; possible D gene TRBD1, 6 bases. The CDR3 sequence is 14 residues long. CDR1 is SGHKS, CDR2 YYEKEE, per germline (reference sequence). The CDR3 loop reads CASRRLQGPYDYTF. For the CDR3, the DNA is TGTGCCAGCAGGCGGCTACAGGGACCCTATGACTACACCTTC.

V is TRBV12-3 or TRBV12-4 and J is TRBJ1-3; D call uncertain. V gave up 0 bases and J gave up 7 bases, with 4 bases separating them. There are 12 residues in the CDR3. DNA for the CDR3: TGTGCCAGCAGTTTAGCGAAGAACACCATATATTTT. This codes for CASSLAKNTIYF.

V is TRBV20-1 and J is TRBJ2-5; TRBD1 aligns across 7 bases. The CDR3 runs 17 residues. V was pared by 0 bases and J by 3 bases, with 13 bases of the junction left unmatched. CDR1 and CDR2 from the germline V gene are DFQATT and SNEGSKA (reference sequence). CDR3 protein: CSARDQVNWDSKETQYF. The CDR3 nucleotides read TGCAGTGCTAGAGACCAAGTAAATTGGGACAGTAAAGAGACCCAGTACTTC.